This T cell receptor beta chain appears in the sequencing data of a study of T cell changes during pregnancy in multiple sclerosis. Generated by immunoSEQ multiplex PCR, the TCRdb table keeps only in-frame clones and is missing some. In the table there are 45,000 to 55,000 clones, about nine tenths of which are singletons. CDR1 GTSNPN and CDR2 SVGIG come from the germline V gene (reference sequence). Trimming stripped 3 bases from V and 0 bases from J, with 9 bases between. The CDR3 consists of 13 residues. The clonotype originates from a female donor with multiple sclerosis, enrolled in a pregnancy study. The V and J genes are TRBV30 and TRBJ2-7, with D possibly matching TRBD2 (5 bases). This specimen was CD4+ T cells from peripheral blood mononuclear cells, taken in the second trimester of pregnancy. The CDR3 DNA follows: TGTGCCTGGAGCTCGGGGAGCTCCTACGAGCAGTACTTC. Translation gives CAWSSGSSYEQYF.